This TCR beta chain is drawn from a study of T cells after yellow fever vaccination (dated by TCRdb to between 2018 and 2021). About the study as a whole: The SMART-Seq v4 Ultra Low Input RNA kit was used to prepare libraries from fractions with low cell numbers. Bulk TCR alpha and beta repertoires were sequenced longitudinally to track T-cell clones before and after primary and booster YFV17D yellow fever vaccination. The cohort comprised two healthy male donors, one aged 18 to 30 and one aged 30 to 39 years. Bulk PBMC replicates and cell subsets were isolated from blood drawn at multiple timepoints before and after both primary and secondary immunization. General findings and caveats noted by the study authors: Compared with the primary T-cell response, the secondary T-cell response was faster but weaker, reaching its peak on day 5 rather than on day 15. A small fraction of clonotypes showed up in both the CD4 and CD8 compartments, probably as a result of convergent recombination. Most clones expanded after primary vaccination were re-detected after the booster (just under 97% of CD4 and about nine tenths of CD8), suggesting broad memory maintenance. Computational filtering was needed because FACS-sorted repertoires could contain abundant contaminating clonotypes from the bulk population. Because the study included only a couple of donors, the extent to which the findings can be generalized is limited.

The sample was run on an Illumina NovaSeq 6000. TCR cDNA was synthesized by 5'RACE template switching, which introduced a universal primer site and unique molecular identifiers. Priming for cDNA synthesis came from both the TCR alpha and TCR beta constant segments. Library amplification used two PCR steps, and the second PCR step added sample barcodes and sequencing adapters. Libraries were sequenced on Illumina HiSeq 2500 (2x100 bp) or NovaSeq (2x150 bp). The study's own analysis went as follows. MIGEC was used to demultiplex reads and collapse the reads into UMI consensus sequences, and MiXCR was used for V(D)J alignment. Clonotypes responding to the vaccine were identified with edgeR on replicate PBMC samples, with the criteria of FDR below 0.01 and a log2 fold change above 5 up to day 15. Bulk clonotypes were assigned CD4 or CD8 identity according to which sequenced CD4 or CD8 repertoire held them at higher abundance. The public reads were reanalyzed by TCRdb: fastp trimming at Q25, MiXCR alignment, in-frame beta chains only. Rows matching on CDR3 protein sequence are summarized as one entry with the most common DNA and genes. For this entry, the V and J calls and clone size follow TCRdb and not the study's own pipeline. The sample table lists hundreds of thousands of distinct CDR3 sequences, roughly 4.3% of them with a count of one. Clones ranked in the top ten supply just under 25% of the sample.

This clonotype occurred many times. No cognate antigen has been identified for it. No base-level quality is on record; no much larger clone is a single base apart. This specimen's treatment or condition label, interpreted: live attenuated yellow fever vaccine strain. Two biological replicates of bulk PBMCs were collected at each blood-draw timepoint. A standard Ficoll-Paque protocol was used to isolate PBMCs from peripheral blood. RNA was extracted with TriZol from bulk PBMCs, CD4 and CD8 fractions, and dextramer-positive and dextramer-negative fractions. Here V drops 0 bases and J drops 7 bases, and the junction holds 2 bases not matched to any gene. CDR1 ENHRY and CDR2 SYGVKD are derived from the germline V gene. The CDR3 runs 15 residues from the cysteine to the phenylalanine. Only the CDR3 portion is preserved as DNA: 45 bases, with reading frame beginning at the first base.

Recombination joined TRBV10-3 with TRBJ1-6; a stretch of 8 junction bases matches TRBD1. This sample comprised PBMCs, obtained 5 days after the yellow fever booster vaccination. The sequence was obtained from a man aged 18 to 29 who received the YFV17D yellow fever vaccine. The DNA sequence is as follows: TGTGCCATCAGTGAGTCGGGGACAGGAAATTCACCCCTCCACTTT. It encodes CAISESGTGNSPLHF.